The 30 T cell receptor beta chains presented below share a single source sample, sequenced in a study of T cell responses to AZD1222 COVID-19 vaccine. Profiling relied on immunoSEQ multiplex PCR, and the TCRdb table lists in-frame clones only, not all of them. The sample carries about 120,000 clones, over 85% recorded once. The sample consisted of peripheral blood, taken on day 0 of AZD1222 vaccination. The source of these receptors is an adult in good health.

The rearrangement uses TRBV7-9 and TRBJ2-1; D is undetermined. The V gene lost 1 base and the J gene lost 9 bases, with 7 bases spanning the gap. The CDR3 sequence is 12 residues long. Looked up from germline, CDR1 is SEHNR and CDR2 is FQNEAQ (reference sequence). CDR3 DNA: TGTGCCAGCAGCTTAGGCGTTGGTGAGCAGTTCTTC. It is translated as CASSLGVGEQFF. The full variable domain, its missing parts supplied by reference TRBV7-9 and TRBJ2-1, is DTGVSQNPRHKITKRGQNVTFRCDPISEHNRLYWYRQTLGQGPEFLTYFQNEAQLEKSRLLSDRFSAERPKGSFSTLEIQRTEQGDSAMYLCASSLGVGEQFFGPGTRLTVL.

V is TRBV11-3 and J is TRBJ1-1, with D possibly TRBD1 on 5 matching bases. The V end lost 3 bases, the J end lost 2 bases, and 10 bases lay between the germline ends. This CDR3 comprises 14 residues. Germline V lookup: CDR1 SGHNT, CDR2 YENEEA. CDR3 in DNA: TGTGCCAGCAGCTTTTCCGGGGGTAACACTGAAGCTTTCTTT. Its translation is CASSFSGGNTEAFF.

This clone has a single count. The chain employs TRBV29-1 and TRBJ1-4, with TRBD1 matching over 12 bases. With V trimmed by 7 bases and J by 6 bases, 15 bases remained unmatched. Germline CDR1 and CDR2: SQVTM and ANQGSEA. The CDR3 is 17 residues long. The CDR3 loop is CSAGRGQGAFGDEKLFF. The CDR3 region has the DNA TGCAGCGCTGGGAGGGGACAGGGGGCTTTCGGGGATGAAAAACTGTTTTTT. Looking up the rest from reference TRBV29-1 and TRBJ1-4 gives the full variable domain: SAVISQKPSRDICQRGTSLTIQCQVDSQVTMMFWYRQQPGQSLTLIATANQGSEATYESGFVIDKFPISRPNLTFSTLTVSNMSPEDSSIYLCSAGRGQGAFGDEKLFFGSGTQLSVL.

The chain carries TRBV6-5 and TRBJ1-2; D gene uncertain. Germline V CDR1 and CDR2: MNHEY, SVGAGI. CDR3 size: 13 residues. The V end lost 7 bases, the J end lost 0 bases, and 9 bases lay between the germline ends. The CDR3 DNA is TGTGCCAGCACCGACGGTGCTAACTATGGCTACACCTTC. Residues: CASTDGANYGYTF.

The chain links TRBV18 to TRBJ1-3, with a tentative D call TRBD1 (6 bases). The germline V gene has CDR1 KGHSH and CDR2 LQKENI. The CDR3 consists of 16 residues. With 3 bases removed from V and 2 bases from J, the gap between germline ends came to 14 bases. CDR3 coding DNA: TGTGCCAGCTCACCGGGTCCAGGGGCCGCTGGAAACACCATATATTTT. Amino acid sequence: CASSPGPGAAGNTIYF.

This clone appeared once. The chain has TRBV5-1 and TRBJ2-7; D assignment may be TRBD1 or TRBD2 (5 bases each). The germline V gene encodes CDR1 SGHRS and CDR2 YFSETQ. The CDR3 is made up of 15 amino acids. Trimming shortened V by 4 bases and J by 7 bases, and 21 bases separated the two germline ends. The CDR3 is CASSARTLPEGEQYF. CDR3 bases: TGCGCCAGCAGCGCCCGGACACTCCCCGAGGGAGAGCAGTACTTC.

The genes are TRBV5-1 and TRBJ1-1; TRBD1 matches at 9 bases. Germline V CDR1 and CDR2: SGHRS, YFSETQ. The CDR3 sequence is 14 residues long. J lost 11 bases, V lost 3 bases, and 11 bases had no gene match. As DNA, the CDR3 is TGCGCCAGCAGCTCTAGACAGGGGGTGTCAGAGGCTTTCTTT. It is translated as CASSSRQGVSEAFF.

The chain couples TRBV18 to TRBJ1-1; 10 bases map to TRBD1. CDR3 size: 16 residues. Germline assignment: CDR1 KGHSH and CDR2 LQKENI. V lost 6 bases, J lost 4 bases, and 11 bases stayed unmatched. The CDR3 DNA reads TGTGCCAGCTCCCCCCCCGACAGGGGGCTTGTCACTGAAGCTTTCTTT. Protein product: CASSPPDRGLVTEAFF.

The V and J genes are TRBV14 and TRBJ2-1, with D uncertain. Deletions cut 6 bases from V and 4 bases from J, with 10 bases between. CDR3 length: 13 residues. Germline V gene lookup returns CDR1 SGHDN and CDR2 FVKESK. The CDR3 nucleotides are TGTGCCAGCAGTCCCAACATATACAATGAGCAGTTCTTC. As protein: CASSPNIYNEQFF.

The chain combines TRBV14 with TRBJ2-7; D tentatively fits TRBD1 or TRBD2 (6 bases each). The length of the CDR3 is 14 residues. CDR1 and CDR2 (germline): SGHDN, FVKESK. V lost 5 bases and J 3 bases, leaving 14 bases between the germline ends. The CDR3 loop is CASSIRGGNYEQYF. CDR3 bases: TGTGCCAGCAGCATACGAGGGGGGAACTACGAGCAGTACTTC.

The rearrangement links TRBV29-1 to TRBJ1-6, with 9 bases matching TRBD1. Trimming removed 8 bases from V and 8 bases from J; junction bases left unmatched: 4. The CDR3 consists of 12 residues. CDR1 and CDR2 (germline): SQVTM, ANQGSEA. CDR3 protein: CSTRTGDSPLHF. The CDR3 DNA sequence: TGCAGCACGAGGACAGGGGATTCACCCCTCCACTTT.

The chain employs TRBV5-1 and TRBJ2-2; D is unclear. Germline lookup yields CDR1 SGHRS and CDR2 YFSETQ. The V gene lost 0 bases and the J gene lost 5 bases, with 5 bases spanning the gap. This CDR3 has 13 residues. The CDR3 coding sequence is TGCGCCAGCAGCTTGGGACCGACCGGGGAGCTGTTTTTT. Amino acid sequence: CASSLGPTGELFF.

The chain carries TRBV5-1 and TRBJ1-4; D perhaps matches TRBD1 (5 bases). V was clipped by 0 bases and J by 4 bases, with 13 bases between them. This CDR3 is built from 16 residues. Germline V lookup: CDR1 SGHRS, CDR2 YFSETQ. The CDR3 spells CASSLVSGLSNEKLFF. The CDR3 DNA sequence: TGCGCCAGCAGCTTGGTCTCGGGACTGAGTAATGAAAAACTGTTTTTT. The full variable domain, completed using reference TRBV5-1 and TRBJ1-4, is KAGVTQTPRYLIKTRGQQVTLSCSPISGHRSVSWYQQTPGQGLQFLFEYFSETQRNKGNFPGRFSGRQFSNSRSEMNVSTLELGDSALYLCASSLVSGLSNEKLFFGSGTQLSVL.

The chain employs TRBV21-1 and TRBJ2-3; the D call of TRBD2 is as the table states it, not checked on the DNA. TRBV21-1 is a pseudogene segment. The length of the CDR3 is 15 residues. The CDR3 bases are TGTGCCAGCAGCCTGCGGGCGTTGGGGAAAGATACGCAGTATTTT. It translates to CASSLRALGKDTQYF.

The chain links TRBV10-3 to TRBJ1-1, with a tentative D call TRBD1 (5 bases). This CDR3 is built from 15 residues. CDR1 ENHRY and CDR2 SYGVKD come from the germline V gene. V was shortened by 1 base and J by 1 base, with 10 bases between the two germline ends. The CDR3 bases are TGTGCCATCAGTGAGTTTGGGGGTTCGAACACTGAAGCTTTCTTT. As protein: CAISEFGGSNTEAFF.

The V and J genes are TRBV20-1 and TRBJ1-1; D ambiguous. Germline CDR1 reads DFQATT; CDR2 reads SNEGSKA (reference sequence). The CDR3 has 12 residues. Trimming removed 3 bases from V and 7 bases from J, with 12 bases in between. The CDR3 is CSASERAVEAFF. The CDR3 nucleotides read TGCAGTGCTAGTGAAAGGGCCGTTGAAGCTTTCTTT.

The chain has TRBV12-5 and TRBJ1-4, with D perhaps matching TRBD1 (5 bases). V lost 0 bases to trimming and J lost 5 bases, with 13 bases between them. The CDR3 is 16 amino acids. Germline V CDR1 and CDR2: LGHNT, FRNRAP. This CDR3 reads CASGLVTGTGNEKLFF. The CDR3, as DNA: TGTGCTAGTGGTTTGGTAACCGGGACGGGGAATGAAAAACTGTTTTTT.

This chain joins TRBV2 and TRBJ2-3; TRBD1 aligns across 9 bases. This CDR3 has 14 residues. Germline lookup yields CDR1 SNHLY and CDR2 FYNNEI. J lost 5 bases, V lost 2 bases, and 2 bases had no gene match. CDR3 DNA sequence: TGTGCCAGCAGTGAAACAGGGGGCTTAGATACGCAGTATTTT. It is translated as CASSETGGLDTQYF.

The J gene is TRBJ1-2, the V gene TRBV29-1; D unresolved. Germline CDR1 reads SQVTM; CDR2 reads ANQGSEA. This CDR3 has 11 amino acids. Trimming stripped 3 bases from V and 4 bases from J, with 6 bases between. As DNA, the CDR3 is TGCAGCGTTGAGAGGGCCTATGGCTACACCTTC. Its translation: CSVERAYGYTF.

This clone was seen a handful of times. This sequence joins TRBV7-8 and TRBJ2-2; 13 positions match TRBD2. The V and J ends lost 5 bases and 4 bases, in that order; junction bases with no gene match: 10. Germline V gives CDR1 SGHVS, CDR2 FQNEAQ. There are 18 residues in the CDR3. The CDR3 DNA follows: TGTGCCAGCAGCCCGGGACTAGCGGGGCGGCGAGGCACCGGGGAGCTGTTTTTT. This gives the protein CASSPGLAGRRGTGELFF.

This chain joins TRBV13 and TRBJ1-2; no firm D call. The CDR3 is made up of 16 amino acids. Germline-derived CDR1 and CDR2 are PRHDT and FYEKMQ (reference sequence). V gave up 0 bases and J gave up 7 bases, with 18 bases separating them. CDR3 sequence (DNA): TGTGCCAGCAGCTTAGGCCGCCACTGGGAATCGGGTGGCTACACCTTC. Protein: CASSLGRHWESGGYTF.

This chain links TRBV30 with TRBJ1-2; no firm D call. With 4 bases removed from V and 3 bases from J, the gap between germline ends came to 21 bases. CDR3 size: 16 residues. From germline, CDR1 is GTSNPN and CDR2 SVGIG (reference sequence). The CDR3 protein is CAWTRPNQIDYYGYTF. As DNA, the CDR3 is TGTGCCTGGACCCGACCCAACCAAATCGACTACTATGGCTACACCTTC.

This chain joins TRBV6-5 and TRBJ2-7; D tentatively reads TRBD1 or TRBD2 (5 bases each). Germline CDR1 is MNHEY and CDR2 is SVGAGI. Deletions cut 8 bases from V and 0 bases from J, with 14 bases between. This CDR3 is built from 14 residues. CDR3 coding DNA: TGTGCCAGCGGATGGGACGCTAGCTCCTACGAGCAGTACTTC. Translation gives CASGWDASSYEQYF.

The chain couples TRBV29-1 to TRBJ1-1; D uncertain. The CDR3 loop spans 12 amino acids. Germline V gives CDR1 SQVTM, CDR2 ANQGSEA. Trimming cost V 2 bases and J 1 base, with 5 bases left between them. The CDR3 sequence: CSVEPGNTEAFF. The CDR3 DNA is TGCAGCGTTGAACCAGGGAACACTGAAGCTTTCTTT.

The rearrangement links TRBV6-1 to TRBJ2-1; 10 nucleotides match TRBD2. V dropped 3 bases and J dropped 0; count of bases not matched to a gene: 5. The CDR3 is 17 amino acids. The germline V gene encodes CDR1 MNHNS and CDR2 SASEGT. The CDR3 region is CASSDLLAGISYNEQFF. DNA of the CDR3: TGTGCCAGCAGTGACCTACTAGCGGGGATCTCCTACAATGAGCAGTTCTTC.

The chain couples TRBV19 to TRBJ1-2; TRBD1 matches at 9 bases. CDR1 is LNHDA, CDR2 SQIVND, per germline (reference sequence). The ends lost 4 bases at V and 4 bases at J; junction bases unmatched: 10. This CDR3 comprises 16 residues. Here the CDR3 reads CASSTGQGISSYGYTF. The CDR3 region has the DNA TGTGCCAGTAGTACTGGACAGGGGATAAGTTCCTATGGCTACACCTTC.

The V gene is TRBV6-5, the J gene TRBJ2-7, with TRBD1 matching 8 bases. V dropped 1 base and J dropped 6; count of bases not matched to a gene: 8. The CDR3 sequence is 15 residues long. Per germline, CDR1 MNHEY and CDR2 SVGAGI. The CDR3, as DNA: TGTGCCAGCAGTTACTATGGACAGGGCAGGACCGAGCAGTACTTC. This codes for CASSYYGQGRTEQYF.

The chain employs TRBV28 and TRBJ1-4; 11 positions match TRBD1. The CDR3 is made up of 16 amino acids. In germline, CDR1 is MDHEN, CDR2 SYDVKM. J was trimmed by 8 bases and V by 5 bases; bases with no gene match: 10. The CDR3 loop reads CASSIPPGQGGEKLFF. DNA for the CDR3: TGTGCCAGCAGTATCCCCCCGGGACAGGGGGGCGAAAAACTGTTTTTT.

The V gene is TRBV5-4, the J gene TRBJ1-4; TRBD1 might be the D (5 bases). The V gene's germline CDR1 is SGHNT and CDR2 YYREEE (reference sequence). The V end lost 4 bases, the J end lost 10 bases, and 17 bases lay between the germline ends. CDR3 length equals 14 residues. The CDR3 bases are TGTGCCAGCAGCATTCAGGGTGTTGGTAGAAAACTGTTTTTT. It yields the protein CASSIQGVGRKLFF.

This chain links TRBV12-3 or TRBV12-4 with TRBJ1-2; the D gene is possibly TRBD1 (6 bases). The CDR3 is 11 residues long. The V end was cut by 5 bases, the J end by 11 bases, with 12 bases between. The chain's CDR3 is CASSPRTEYTF. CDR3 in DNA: TGTGCCAGCAGTCCAAGGACAGAGTACACCTTC.